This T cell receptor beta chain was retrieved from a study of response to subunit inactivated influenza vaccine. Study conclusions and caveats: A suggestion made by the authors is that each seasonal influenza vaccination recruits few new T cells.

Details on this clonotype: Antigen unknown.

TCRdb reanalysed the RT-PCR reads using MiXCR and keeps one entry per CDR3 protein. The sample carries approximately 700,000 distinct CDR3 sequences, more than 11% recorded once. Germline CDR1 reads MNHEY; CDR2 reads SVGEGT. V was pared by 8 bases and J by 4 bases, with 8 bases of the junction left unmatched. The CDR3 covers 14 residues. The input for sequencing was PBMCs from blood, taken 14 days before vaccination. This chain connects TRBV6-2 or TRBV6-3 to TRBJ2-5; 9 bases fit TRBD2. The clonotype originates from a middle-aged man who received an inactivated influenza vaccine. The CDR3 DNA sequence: TGTGCCAGCTTGGTTAGCGGGAGCAGAGAGACCCAGTACTTC. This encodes CASLVSGSRETQYF.